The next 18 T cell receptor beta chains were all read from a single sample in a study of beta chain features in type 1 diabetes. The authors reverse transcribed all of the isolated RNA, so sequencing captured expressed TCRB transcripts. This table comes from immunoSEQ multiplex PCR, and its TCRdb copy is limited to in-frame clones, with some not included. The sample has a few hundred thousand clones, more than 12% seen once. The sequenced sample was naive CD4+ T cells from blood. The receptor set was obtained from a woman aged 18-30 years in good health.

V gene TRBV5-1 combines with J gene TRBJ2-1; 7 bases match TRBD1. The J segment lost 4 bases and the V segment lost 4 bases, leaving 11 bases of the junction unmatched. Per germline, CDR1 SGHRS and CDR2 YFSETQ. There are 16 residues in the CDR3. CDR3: CASSPAPGTAYNEQFF. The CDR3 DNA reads TGCGCCAGCAGCCCGGCCCCCGGGACAGCATACAATGAGCAGTTCTTC. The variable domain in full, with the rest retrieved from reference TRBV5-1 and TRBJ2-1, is KAGVTQTPRYLIKTRGQQVTLSCSPISGHRSVSWYQQTPGQGLQFLFEYFSETQRNKGNFPGRFSGRQFSNSRSEMNVSTLELGDSALYLCASSPAPGTAYNEQFFGPGTRLTVL.

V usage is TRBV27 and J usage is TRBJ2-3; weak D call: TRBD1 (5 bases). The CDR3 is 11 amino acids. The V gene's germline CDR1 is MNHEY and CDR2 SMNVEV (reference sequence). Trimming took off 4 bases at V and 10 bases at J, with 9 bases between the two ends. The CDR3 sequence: CASSSSGSQYF. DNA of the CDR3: TGTGCCAGCAGTTCCTCAGGGTCGCAGTATTTT.

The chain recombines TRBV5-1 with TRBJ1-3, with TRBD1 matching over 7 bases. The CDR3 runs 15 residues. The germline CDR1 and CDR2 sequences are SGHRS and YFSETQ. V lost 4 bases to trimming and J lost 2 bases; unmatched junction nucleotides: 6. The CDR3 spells CASSHGTEPGNTIYF. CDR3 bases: TGCGCCAGCAGCCACGGGACAGAGCCTGGAAACACCATATATTTT.

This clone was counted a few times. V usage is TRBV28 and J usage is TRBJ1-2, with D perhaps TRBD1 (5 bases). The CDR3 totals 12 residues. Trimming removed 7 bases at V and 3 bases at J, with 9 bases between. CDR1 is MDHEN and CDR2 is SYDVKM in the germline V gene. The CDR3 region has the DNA TGTGCCAGCACGGACAACCACTATGGCTACACCTTC. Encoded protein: CASTDNHYGYTF.

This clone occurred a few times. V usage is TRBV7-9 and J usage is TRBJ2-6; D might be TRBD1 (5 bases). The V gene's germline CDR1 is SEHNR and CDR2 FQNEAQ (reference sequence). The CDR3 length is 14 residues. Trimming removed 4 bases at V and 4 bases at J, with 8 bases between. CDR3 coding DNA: TGTGCCAGCAGCTCAGGGTTGGGGGCCAACGTCCTGACTTTC. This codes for CASSSGLGANVLTF.

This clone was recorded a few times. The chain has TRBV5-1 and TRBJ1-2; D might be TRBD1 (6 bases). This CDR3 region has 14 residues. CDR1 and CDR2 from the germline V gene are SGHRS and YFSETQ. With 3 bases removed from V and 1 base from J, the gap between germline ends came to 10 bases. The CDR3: CASSSQGGNYGYTF. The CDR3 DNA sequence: TGCGCCAGCAGCTCTCAAGGGGGTAACTATGGCTACACCTTC.

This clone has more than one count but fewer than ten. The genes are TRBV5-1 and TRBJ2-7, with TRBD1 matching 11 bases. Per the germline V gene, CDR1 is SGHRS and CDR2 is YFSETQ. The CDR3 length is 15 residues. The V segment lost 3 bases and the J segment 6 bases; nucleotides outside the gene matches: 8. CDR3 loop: CASSSIGTGGSEQYF. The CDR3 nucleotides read TGCGCCAGCAGCTCGATTGGGACAGGGGGGAGCGAGCAGTACTTC.

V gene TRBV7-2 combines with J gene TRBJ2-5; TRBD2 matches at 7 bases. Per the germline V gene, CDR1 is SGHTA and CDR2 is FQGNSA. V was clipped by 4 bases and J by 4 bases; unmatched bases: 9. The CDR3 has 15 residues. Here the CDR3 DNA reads TGTGCCAGCAGCTCCGGGGGGACTGCTAGAGAGACCCAGTACTTC. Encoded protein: CASSSGGTARETQYF.

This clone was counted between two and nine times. In DNA form, the CDR3 reads TGCGCCAGCAGCCAAGCACAGAACTCCTACGAGCAGTACTTC. This translates into CASSQAQNSYEQYF. The genes are TRBV4-1 and TRBJ2-7, with D hard to call. The CDR3 sequence is 14 residues long. CDR1 MGHRA and CDR2 YSYEKL come from the germline V gene. V lost 1 base and J 0 bases, leaving 7 bases between the germline ends.

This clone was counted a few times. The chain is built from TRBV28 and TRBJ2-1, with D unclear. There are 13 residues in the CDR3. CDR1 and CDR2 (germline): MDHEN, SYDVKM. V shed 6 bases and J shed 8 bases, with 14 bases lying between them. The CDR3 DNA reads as TGTGCCAGCAGAGACTTTCTGGTGGATGAGCAGTTCTTC. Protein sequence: CASRDFLVDEQFF.

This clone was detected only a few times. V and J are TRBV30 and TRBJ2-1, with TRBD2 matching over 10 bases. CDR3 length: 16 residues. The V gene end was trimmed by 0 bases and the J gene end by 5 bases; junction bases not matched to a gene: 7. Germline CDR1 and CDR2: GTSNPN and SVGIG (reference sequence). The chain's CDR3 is CAWSVRVLAGNNEQFF. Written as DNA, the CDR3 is TGTGCCTGGAGTGTACGGGTACTAGCGGGAAACAATGAGCAGTTCTTC.

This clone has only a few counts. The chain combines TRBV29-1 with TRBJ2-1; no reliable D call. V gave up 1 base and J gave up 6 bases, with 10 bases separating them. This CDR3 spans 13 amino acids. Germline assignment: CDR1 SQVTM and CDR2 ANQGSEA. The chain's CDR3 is CSVEGRYLNEQFF. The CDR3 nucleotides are TGCAGCGTTGAAGGGCGGTATCTCAATGAGCAGTTCTTC.

The CDR3 region is CSVRELFGTEAFF. The CDR3, as DNA: TGCAGCGTTCGAGAGCTCTTCGGGACTGAAGCTTTCTTT. The chain combines TRBV29-1 with TRBJ1-1; no clear D. The CDR3 is made up of 13 amino acids. Trimming pared 5 bases from V and 5 bases from J, leaving 15 bases between. Germline V gene data show CDR1 as SQVTM and CDR2 as ANQGSEA.

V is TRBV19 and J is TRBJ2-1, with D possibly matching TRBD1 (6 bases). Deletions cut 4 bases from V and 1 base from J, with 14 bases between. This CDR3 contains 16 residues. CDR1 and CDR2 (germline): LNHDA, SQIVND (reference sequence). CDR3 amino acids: CASSTSGAQSYNEQFF. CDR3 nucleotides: TGTGCCAGTAGTACGTCAGGGGCCCAATCCTACAATGAGCAGTTCTTC.

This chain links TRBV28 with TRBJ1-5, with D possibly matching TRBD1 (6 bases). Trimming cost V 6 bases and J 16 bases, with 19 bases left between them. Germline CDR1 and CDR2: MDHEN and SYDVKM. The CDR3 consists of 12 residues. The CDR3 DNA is TGTGCCAGCAGCACCAATGGGACACCCTCTCATTTT. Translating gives CASSTNGTPSHF.

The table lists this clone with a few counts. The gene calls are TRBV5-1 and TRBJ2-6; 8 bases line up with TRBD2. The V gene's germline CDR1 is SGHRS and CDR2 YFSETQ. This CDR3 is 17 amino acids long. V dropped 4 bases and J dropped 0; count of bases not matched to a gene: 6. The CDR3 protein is CASSPTSGLSGANVLTF. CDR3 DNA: TGCGCCAGCAGCCCTACTAGCGGACTCTCTGGGGCCAACGTCCTGACTTTC.

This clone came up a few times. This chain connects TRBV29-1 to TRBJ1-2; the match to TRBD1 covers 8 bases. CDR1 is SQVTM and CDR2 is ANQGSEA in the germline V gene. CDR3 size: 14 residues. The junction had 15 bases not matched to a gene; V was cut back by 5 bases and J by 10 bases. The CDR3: CSVSVGAGQAIYTF. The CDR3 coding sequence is TGCAGCGTTTCCGTGGGGGCGGGACAGGCCATCTACACCTTC. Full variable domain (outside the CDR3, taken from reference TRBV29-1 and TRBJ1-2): SAVISQKPSRDICQRGTSLTIQCQVDSQVTMMFWYRQQPGQSLTLIATANQGSEATYESGFVIDKFPISRPNLTFSTLTVSNMSPEDSSIYLCSVSVGAGQAIYTFGSGTRLTVV.

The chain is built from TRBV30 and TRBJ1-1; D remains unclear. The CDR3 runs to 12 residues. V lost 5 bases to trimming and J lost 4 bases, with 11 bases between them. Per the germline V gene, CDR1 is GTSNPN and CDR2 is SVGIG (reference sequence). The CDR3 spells CAWVEGGTEAFF. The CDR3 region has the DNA TGTGCCTGGGTGGAGGGAGGCACTGAAGCTTTCTTT.